The clone carrying this T cell receptor beta chain was recorded at least ten times. The antigen is unknown. The data derive from a study of molecular identifiers for immune sequencing clone quantification. About the research overall: Sequencing covered four of five parts into which replicate RNA from about 20,000 or 100,000 naive CD8 cells was split. Study-level points and caveats: One cell's worth of spiked Jurkat TCR RNA was reportedly detectable among approximately 980,000 naive cells. Whereas clones above 20 RNA copies held under 1% of naive-cell molecules, they held over 97% of effector molecules.

This CDR3 has 17 amino acids. CDR1 SGHDN and CDR2 FVKESK come from the germline V gene. V dropped 4 bases and J dropped 3; count of bases not matched to a gene: 14. TCRdb re-called the PCR reads through MiXCR, storing one row per CDR3 protein. The sample has 490,000 or so distinct CDR3 sequences, about 22% seen once. Input for naive CD8 libraries was roughly 17,000 to 1,100,000 sorted cells; the RNA fraction used was 10%, 30% or 50%. The sequenced sample was naive CD8+ T cells from blood, with Jurkat cell RNA spiked in. Subset noted: FACS-sorted CD8+CD4-CCR7+CD45RA+ naive T cells. This clonotype was obtained from a human donor in good health. Some libraries in this study had Jurkat cell RNA spiked in. The V and J genes are TRBV14 and TRBJ2-5; 7 nucleotides agree with TRBD1. The CDR3 protein is CASSPPSIRQGEETQYF. The DNA for the CDR3 is TGTGCCAGCAGCCCTCCCTCTATCCGACAGGGAGAAGAGACCCAGTACTTC.